Below are 9 T cell receptor beta chains sequenced from a single sample in a study of cytomegalovirus exposure and HLA in healthy donors (dated by TCRdb to the late 2010s). Libraries came from the immunoSEQ multiplex PCR assay. The multiplex PCR relied on a mix of 60 forward primers for TCR Vbeta segments and 13 reverse primers for TCR Jbeta segments. The clones in this table, taken by TCRdb from immuneACCESS, are in-frame only. Not every clone is retained; where verified, under half of the shortfall comes from an unresolved V gene, and the cause of the rest is unknown. Here the sample has around 150,000 clones; roughly 85% occur a single time. The ten most abundant clones make up about 14% of the sample. The sequenced material came from PBMCs. These receptors were collected from a man aged 50 or older in good health and CMV-seropositive.

With respect to this clone: One end of the junction is discordant with germline, which a read error may explain. The chain combines TRBV7-9 with TRBJ2-2; D might be TRBD2 (6 bases). This CDR3 is built from 16 residues. Germline loops: CDR1 SEHNR, CDR2 FQNEAQ (reference sequence). CDR3 protein: CSSSAGDFLNTGELFF. The CDR3 region has the DNA TGTTCCAGCAGCGCCGGGGACTTTTTAAACACCGGGGAGCTGTTTTTT.

The genes are TRBV7-9 and TRBJ1-4, with 10 bases fitting TRBD1. Germline lookup yields CDR1 SEHNR and CDR2 FQNEAQ (reference sequence). With 3 bases clipped from V and 8 bases from J, the junction kept 6 bases outside the gene matches. The CDR3 consists of 15 residues. The CDR3 coding sequence is TGTGCCAGCAGCTTTAAGGGACAGGGGCCCGAAAAACTGTTTTTT. This encodes CASSFKGQGPEKLFF.

V usage is TRBV5-4 and J usage is TRBJ2-7; perhaps TRBD2 as D (6 bases). Looked up from germline, CDR1 is SGHNT and CDR2 is YYREEE (reference sequence). The CDR3 spans 11 residues. CDR3 DNA: TGTGCCAGCAGCTTTCGGTTCCGGGGGTCCGTC. Its protein product is CASSFRFRGSV.

The rearrangement joins TRBV30 to TRBJ2-3; possible D gene TRBD2, 6 bases. This CDR3 has 13 amino acids. V was clipped by 2 bases and J by 6 bases, with 12 bases between them. CDR1 and CDR2 from the germline V gene are GTSNPN and SVGIG (reference sequence). The DNA for the CDR3 is TGTGCCTGGAGTCTTACACGGGGGGATACGCAGTATTTT. Encoded protein: CAWSLTRGDTQYF.

CDR3 residues: CASDRQGAGDTQYF. DNA of the CDR3: TGTGCCAGCGACCGACAGGGGGCAGGGGATACGCAGTATTTT. The gene calls are TRBV7-9 and TRBJ2-3; 10 bases fit TRBD1. V shed 8 bases and J 6 bases; nucleotides not matched to a gene: 8. This CDR3 contains 14 residues. Germline V lookup: CDR1 SEHNR, CDR2 FQNEAQ (reference sequence).

The V and J genes are TRBV2 and TRBJ1-1, with D unresolved. The CDR3 loop spans 13 amino acids. The germline V and J ends were trimmed by 7 bases and 4 bases, with 13 bases remaining between them. Germline loops: CDR1 SNHLY, CDR2 FYNNEI. CDR3 sequence reads: CASISYEGTEAFF. Written as DNA, the CDR3 is TGTGCCAGCATCTCGTATGAGGGCACTGAAGCTTTCTTT.

V is TRBV9 and J is TRBJ2-7; 9 bases map to TRBD1. Per germline, CDR1 SGDLS and CDR2 YYNGEE. The V gene end was trimmed by 5 bases and the J gene end by 7 bases; junction bases not matched to a gene: 7. The CDR3 extends over 13 amino acids. CDR3 in DNA: TGTGCCAGCAGTGAGACAGGGGGTGGAGAGCAGTACTTC. It translates to CASSETGGGEQYF.

The genes are TRBV10-1 and TRBJ2-5, with 16 bases aligning to TRBD2. The CDR3 totals 16 residues. Germline CDR1 and CDR2: WNHNN and SYGVQD (reference sequence). V was pared by 10 bases and J by 4 bases, with 9 bases of the junction left unmatched. For the CDR3, the DNA is TGCGCCACCCTGGGACTAGCGGGGGGGCCTGGAGAGACCCAGTACTTC. Its protein is CATLGLAGGPGETQYF.

V is TRBV19 and J is TRBJ1-5; D might be TRBD1 (6 bases). V lost 3 bases and J 2 bases, leaving 14 bases between the germline ends. The CDR3 length is 16 residues. The germline V gene encodes CDR1 LNHDA and CDR2 SQIVND (reference sequence). In DNA, the CDR3 is TGTGCCAGTAGTATTCTGGGGGCGAGGGGCAATCAGCCCCAGCATTTT. This encodes CASSILGARGNQPQHF.